Listed below are T cell receptor beta chains from one sample, sequenced in a study of human T cells and chemical hapten exposure. TCRdb re-called the RACE reads through MiXCR, storing one row per CDR3 protein. The table has around 380,000 distinct CDR3 sequences, about 5% seen once. The sample in question was whole blood, obtained in connection with sensitization to the hapten diphenylcyclopropenone (DPC). These receptors were obtained from a woman younger than 30 with alopecia areata. Some clones in this sample may be carry-over from other donors' samples. CDR3s include the opening cysteine and the closing phenylalanine or tryptophan. A D gene is named only where the DNA matches it firmly. Rows may omit the clone size; those that give it use once, few, many or a size class.

DNA: TGTGCCAGCTCGGGGGAGGCCGGCGTCGGAAACACCATATATTTT; CDR3: CASSGEAGVGNTIYF; V: TRBV3-1; J: TRBJ1-3; size: -; D: -
DNA: TGCAGCGGACATGACGGCATTCAGTACTTC; CDR3: CSGHDGIQYF; V: TRBV29-1; J: TRBJ2-4; size: many; D: -
DNA: TGTGCCAGCAGTTTTAGGGTCAATTCACCCCTCCACTTT; CDR3: CASSFRVNSPLHF; V: TRBV27; J: TRBJ1-6; size: many; D: -
DNA: TGCAGTGCTAGACAATTGACAGGCAATTCACCCCTCCACTTT; CDR3: CSARQLTGNSPLHF; V: TRBV20-1; J: TRBJ1-6; size: many; D: -
DNA: TGTGCCAGCAGTTTCAGGTCTGGGGCCAACGTCCTGACTTTC; CDR3: CASSFRSGANVLTF; V: TRBV12-3/TRBV12-4; J: TRBJ2-6; size: many; D: -
DNA: TGCGCCAGCAGCCGCTCAGGGCACGGGACTGAAGCTTTCTTT; CDR3: CASSRSGHGTEAFF; V: TRBV4-3; J: TRBJ1-1; size: -; D: -
DNA: TGTGCCAGCCAAATCCTAAGCGGGGAAGAGACCCAGTACTTC; CDR3: CASQILSGEETQYF; V: TRBV6-5; J: TRBJ2-5; size: -; D: TRBD2
DNA: TGTGCCAGCAGTTACCGGGACAGACGCACCGGGGAGCTGTTTTTT; CDR3: CASSYRDRRTGELFF; V: TRBV6-6; J: TRBJ2-2; size: -; D: TRBD1
DNA: TGTGCCAGCAGGACTAGCGGGGGGGCCGGGAATGAGCAGTTCTTC; CDR3: CASRTSGGAGNEQFF; V: TRBV6-2/TRBV6-3; J: TRBJ2-1; size: -; D: TRBD2
DNA: TGTGCCAGCAGCCAAGACATTTCCAGGGGCAACCAAGAGACCCAGTACTTC; CDR3: CASSQDISRGNQETQYF; V: TRBV3-1; J: TRBJ2-5; size: many; D: -
DNA: TGTGCCAGCAGTCCTCCGACTAGTACTGAGCAGTTCTTC; CDR3: CASSPPTSTEQFF; V: TRBV12-3/TRBV12-4; J: TRBJ2-1; size: many; D: -